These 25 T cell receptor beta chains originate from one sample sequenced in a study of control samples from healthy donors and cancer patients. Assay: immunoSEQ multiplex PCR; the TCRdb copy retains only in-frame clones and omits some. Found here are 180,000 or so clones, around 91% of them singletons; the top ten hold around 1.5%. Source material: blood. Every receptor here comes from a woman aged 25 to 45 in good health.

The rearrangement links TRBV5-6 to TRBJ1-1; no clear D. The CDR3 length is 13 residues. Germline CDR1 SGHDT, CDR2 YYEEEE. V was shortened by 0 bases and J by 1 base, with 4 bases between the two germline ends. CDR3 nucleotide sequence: TGTGCCAGCAGCTTGGCCAGGAACACTGAAGCTTTCTTT. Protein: CASSLARNTEAFF.

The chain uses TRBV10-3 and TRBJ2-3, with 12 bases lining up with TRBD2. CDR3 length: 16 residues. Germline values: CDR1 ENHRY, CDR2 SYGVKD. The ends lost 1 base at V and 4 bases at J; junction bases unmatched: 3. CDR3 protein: CAISEWASGGADTQYF. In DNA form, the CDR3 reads TGTGCCATCAGTGAGTGGGCTAGCGGGGGGGCAGATACGCAGTATTTT.

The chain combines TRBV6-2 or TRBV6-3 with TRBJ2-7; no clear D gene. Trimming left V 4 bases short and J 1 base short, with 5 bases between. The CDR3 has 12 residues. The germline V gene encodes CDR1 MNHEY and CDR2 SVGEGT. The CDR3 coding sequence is TGTGCCAGCAGTTCCGCGTCCTACGAGCAGTACTTC. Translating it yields CASSSASYEQYF.

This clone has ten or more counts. CDR3 sequence reads: CATSRDGSNTDTQYF. The DNA for the CDR3 is TGTGCCACCAGCAGAGATGGGTCGAACACAGATACGCAGTATTTT. J is TRBJ2-3 and V is TRBV15, with D unresolved. This CDR3 is built from 15 residues. The germline V gene has CDR1 LNHNV and CDR2 YYDKDF (reference sequence). V lost 0 bases and J 2 bases, leaving 9 bases between the germline ends.

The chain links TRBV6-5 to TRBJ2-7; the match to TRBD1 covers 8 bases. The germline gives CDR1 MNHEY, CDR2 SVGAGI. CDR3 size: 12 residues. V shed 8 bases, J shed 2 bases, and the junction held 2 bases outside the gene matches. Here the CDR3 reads CASGTGAYEQYF. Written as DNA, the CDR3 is TGTGCCAGCGGGACAGGCGCCTACGAGCAGTACTTC.

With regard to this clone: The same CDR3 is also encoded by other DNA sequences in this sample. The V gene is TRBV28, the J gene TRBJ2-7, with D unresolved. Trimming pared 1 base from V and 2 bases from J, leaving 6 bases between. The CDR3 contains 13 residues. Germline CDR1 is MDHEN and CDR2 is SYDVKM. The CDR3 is CASSLSETYEQYF. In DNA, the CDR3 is TGTGCCAGCAGTTTATCCGAAACCTACGAGCAGTACTTC.

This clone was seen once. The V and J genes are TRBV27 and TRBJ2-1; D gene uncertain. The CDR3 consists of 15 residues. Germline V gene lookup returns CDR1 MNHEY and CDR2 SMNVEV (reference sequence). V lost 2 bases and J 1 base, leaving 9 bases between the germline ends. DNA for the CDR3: TGTGCCAGCAGTTTAGGTCAAAGGTCCTACAATGAGCAGTTCTTC. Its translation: CASSLGQRSYNEQFF.

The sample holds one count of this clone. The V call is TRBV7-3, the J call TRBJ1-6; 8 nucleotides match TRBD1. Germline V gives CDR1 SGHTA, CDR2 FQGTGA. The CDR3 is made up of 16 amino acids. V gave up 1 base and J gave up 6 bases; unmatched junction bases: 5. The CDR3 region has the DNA TGTGCCAGCAGCTTAATGCCAGGGGGCCCTAATTCACCCCTCCACTTT. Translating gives CASSLMPGGPNSPLHF.

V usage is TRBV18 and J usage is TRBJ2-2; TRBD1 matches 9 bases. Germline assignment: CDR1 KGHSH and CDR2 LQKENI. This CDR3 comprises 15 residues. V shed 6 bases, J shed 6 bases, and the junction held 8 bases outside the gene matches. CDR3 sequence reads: CASSEQGAFAGELFF. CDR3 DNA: TGTGCCAGCTCGGAACAGGGGGCGTTCGCCGGGGAGCTGTTTTTT.

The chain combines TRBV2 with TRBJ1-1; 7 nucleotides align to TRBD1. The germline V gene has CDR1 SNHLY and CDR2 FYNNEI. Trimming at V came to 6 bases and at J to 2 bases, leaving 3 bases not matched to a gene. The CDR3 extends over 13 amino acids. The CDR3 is CASRGDRNTEAFF. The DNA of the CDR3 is TGTGCCAGCAGGGGGGACAGAAACACTGAAGCTTTCTTT. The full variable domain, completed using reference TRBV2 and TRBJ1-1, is EPEVTQTPSHQVTQMGQEVILRCVPISNHLYFYWYRQILGQKVEFLVSFYNNEISEKSEIFDDQFSVERPDGSNFTLKIRSTKLEDSAMYFCASRGDRNTEAFFGQGTRLTVV.

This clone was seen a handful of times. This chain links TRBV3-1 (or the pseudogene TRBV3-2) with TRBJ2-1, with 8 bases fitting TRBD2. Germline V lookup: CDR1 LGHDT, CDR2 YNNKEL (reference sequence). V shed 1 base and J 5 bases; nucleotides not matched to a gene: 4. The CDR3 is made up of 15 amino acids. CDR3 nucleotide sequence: TGTGCCAGCAGCCAAGCCACTAGCGGTCACAATGAGCAGTTCTTC. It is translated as CASSQATSGHNEQFF.

CDR3 residues: CASSYRGTGNNSPLHF. CDR3 DNA: TGTGCCAGCAGTTATCGGGGGACAGGGAATAATTCACCCCTCCACTTT. The chain recombines TRBV6-5 with TRBJ1-6; 9 nucleotides match TRBD1. Germline CDR1 is MNHEY and CDR2 is SVGAGI. The trim removed 3 bases at V and 5 bases at J, leaving 5 bases unmatched. The CDR3 loop spans 16 amino acids.

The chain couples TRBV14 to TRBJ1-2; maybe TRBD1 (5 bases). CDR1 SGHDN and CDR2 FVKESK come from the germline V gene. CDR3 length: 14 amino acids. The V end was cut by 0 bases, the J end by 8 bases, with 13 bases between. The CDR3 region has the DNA TGTGCCAGCAGCCAAGAGGGGGTTCGAGGGGGCTACACCTTC. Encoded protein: CASSQEGVRGGYTF.

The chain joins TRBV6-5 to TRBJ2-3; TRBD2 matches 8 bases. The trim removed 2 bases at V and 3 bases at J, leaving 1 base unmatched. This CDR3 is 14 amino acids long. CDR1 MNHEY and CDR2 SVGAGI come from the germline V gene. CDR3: CASSYAGGTDTQYF. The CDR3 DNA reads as TGTGCCAGCAGTTACGCGGGGGGAACAGATACGCAGTATTTT.

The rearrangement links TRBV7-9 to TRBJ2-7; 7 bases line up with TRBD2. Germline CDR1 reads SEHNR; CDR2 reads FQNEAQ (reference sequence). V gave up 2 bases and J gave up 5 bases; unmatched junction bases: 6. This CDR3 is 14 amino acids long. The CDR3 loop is CASSLRAGVHEQYF. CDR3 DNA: TGTGCCAGCAGCTTAAGGGCGGGAGTCCACGAGCAGTACTTC.

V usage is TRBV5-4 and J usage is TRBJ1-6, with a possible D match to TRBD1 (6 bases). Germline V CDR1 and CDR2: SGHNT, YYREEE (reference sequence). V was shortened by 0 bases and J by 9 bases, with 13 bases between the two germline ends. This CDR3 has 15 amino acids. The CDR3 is CASSLGDKAGSPLHF. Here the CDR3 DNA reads TGTGCCAGCAGCTTGGGGGACAAGGCGGGTTCACCCCTCCACTTT. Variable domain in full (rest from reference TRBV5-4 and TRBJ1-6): ETGVTQSPTHLIKTRGQQVTLRCSSQSGHNTVSWYQQALGQGPQFIFQYYREEENGRGNFPPRFSGLQFPNYSSELNVNALELDDSALYLCASSLGDKAGSPLHFGNGTRLTVT.

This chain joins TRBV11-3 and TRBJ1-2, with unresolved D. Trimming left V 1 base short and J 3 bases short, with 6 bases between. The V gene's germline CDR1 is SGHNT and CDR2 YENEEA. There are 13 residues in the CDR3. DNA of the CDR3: TGTGCCAGCAGCTTAGGGTGGGACTATGGCTACACCTTC. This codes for CASSLGWDYGYTF.

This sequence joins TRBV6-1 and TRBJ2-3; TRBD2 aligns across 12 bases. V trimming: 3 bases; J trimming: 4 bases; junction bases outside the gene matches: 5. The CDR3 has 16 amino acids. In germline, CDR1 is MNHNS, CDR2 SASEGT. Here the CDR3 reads CASSELAGGLPDTQYF. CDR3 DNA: TGTGCCAGCAGTGAGCTAGCGGGGGGGCTCCCAGATACGCAGTATTTT.

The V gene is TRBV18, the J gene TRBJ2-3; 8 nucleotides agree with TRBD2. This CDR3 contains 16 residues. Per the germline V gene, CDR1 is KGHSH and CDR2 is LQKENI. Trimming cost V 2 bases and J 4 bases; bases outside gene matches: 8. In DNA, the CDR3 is TGTGCCAGCTCACCAGAGGGGACTAGGGGGGCAGATACGCAGTATTTT. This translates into CASSPEGTRGADTQYF.

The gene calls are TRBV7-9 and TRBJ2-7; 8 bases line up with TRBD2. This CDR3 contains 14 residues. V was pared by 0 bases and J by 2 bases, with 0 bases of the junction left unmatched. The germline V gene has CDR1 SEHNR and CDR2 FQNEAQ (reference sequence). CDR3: CASSLALAAYEQYF. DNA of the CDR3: TGTGCCAGCAGCTTAGCACTAGCGGCCTACGAGCAGTACTTC.

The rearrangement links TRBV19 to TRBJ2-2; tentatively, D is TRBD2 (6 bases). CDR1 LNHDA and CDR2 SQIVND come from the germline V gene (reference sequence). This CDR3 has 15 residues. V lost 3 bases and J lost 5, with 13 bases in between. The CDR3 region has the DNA TGTGCCAGTAGTATGGCCGCGGGATTGACCGGGGAGCTGTTTTTT. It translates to CASSMAAGLTGELFF.

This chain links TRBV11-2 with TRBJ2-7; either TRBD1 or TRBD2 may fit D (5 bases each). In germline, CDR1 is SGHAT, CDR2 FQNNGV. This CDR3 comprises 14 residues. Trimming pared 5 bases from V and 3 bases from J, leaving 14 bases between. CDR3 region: CASSPGTAVYEQYF. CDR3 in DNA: TGTGCCAGCAGCCCCGGGACGGCTGTCTACGAGCAGTACTTC.

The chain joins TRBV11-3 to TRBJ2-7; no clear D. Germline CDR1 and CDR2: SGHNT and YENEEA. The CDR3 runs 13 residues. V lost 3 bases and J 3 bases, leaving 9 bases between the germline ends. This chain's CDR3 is CASSLDGDYEQYF. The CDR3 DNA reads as TGTGCCAGCAGCTTGGACGGAGACTACGAGCAGTACTTC. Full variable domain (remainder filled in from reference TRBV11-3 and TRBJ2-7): EAGVVQSPRYKIIEKKQPVAFWCNPISGHNTLYWYLQNLGQGPELLIRYENEEAVDDSQLPKDRFSAERLKGVDSTLKIQPAELGDSAVYLCASSLDGDYEQYFGPGTRLTVT.

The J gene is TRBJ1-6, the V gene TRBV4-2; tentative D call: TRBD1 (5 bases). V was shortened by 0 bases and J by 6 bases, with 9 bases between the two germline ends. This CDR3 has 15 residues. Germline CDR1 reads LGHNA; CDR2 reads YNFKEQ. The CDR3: CASSQEQGSNSPLHF. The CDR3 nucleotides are TGTGCCAGCAGCCAAGAGCAGGGTAGTAATTCACCCCTCCACTTT.

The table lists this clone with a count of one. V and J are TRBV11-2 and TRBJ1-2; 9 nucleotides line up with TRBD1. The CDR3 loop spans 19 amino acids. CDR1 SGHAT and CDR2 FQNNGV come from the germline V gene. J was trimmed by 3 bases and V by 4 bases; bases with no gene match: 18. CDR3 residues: CASSSPLTKPGQGYYGYTF. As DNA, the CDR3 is TGTGCCAGCAGCTCACCCCTCACAAAACCGGGACAGGGATACTATGGCTACACCTTC.